This entry features one T cell receptor (beta chain) sequence. Its antigen is undetermined. The source of the sample is a study of identical twins. General study findings and limits: Compared with models, monozygotic twins showed more out-of-frame TCR alpha sharing. A partial confounding effect on zero-insertion analyses could come from invariant MAIT and iNKT cells.

V dropped 4 bases and J dropped 1 base, with 10 bases sitting between them. This CDR3 is built from 15 residues. Germline V gene lookup returns CDR1 MNHEY and CDR2 SVGEGT. TCRdb re-analysed the 5' RACE reads in MiXCR, keeping a single row per CDR3 protein. Of approximately 220,000 distinct CDR3 sequences listed, roughly a tenth are singletons. The chain recombines TRBV6-2 or TRBV6-3 with TRBJ2-2; D is undetermined. Input material: memory (CD45RO+) T cells sorted from blood. The origin of this receptor is a woman between 18 and 29 years old in good health. CDR3 amino acids: CASSWSRVNTGELFF. The CDR3 DNA reads as TGTGCCAGCAGTTGGAGTAGGGTGAACACCGGGGAGCTGTTTTTT.